This is a list of T cell receptor beta chains from one sample in a study of T-cell memory formation after mild COVID-19. From the 5' RACE reads, TCRdb called clonotypes with MiXCR, one entry per CDR3 protein. The table shows hundreds of thousands of distinct CDR3 sequences, with approximately 19% occurring only once. The material sequenced was PBMCs or a T cell subset sorted from them (not recorded which). The origin of the receptors is a man aged 18 to 35 who had mild COVID-19 (a few samples of this study predate the infection). Cell type and time point are not known. Each CDR3 is given with its conserved first and last residue. The D gene is left open where the match is weak. Some rows mark clone size as missing; the rest say once, few, many or name a class of expanded clone.

d_gene | j_gene | abundance | v_gene | CDR3aa
- | TRBJ2-1 | few | TRBV7-6 | CASSSMGLLREQFF
- | TRBJ2-2 | many | TRBV28 | CASSSWGAATGELFF
- | TRBJ2-1 | - | TRBV14 | CASSQENEQFF
- | TRBJ1-1 | few | TRBV7-9 | CASARGSTEAFF
- | TRBJ2-3 | - | TRBV7-2 | CASSPASADTQYF
- | TRBJ1-4 | few | TRBV6-6 | CASSYYEKLFF
TRBD2 | TRBJ2-1 | - | TRBV5-4 | CASSLDGGGPVGNEQFF
- | TRBJ1-5 | - | TRBV20-1 | CSATDRINQPQHF
- | TRBJ2-3 | many | TRBV18 | CASSPVRSTDTQYF
TRBD1 | TRBJ1-1 | many | TRBV27 | CASSLFTGVETEAFF